These 5 T cell receptor beta chains were all obtained from the same sample, sequenced in a study of T cell repertoires in cytomegalovirus infection. These receptors' targets are unknown. A single record per CDR3 protein comes from TCRdb applying MiXCR to the reads. The repertoire holds around 300,000 distinct CDR3 sequences, less than 25% seen once, with 15% to 20% in the top ten. The starting material was cultured PBMCs, obtained from culture after CMV antigen stimulation. These receptors all stem from a human donor in good health (CMV status not recorded). Some clones in this sample may be carry-over from other donors' samples.

This clonotype was detected ten times or more. The chain combines TRBV7-2 with TRBJ2-5, with 10 bases fitting TRBD2. Germline assignment: CDR1 SGHTA and CDR2 FQGNSA. Trimming took 5 bases from V and 7 from J; bases not matched to a gene: 16. The CDR3 extends over 17 amino acids. CDR3: CASSTPIEKSGGGTQYF. CDR3 nucleotide sequence: TGTGCCAGCAGCACCCCCATTGAGAAAAGCGGGGGGGGGACCCAGTACTTC.

This chain links TRBV7-8 with TRBJ1-2; D perhaps matches TRBD1 (6 bases). V lost 4 bases to trimming and J lost 8 bases, with 17 bases between them. Germline V lookup: CDR1 SGHVS, CDR2 FQNEAQ. The CDR3 has 14 residues. The DNA of the CDR3 is TGTGCCAGCAGCTATACTACCACGGGGGGCGGCTACACCTTC. Translating it yields CASSYTTTGGGYTF.

This clonotype was picked up many times. This chain joins TRBV7-2 and TRBJ2-1; D remains ambiguous. V dropped 4 bases and J dropped 0 bases, with 4 bases sitting between them. The CDR3 contains 13 residues. The germline CDR1 and CDR2 sequences are SGHTA and FQGNSA. The CDR3 protein is CASSSSSYNEQFF. For the CDR3, the DNA is TGTGCCAGCAGCTCGAGCTCCTACAATGAGCAGTTCTTC.

The DNA for the CDR3 is TGCGCCGGACAGAGGGACAGGGGACCCACAGATACGCAGTATTTT. Translated: CAGQRDRGPTDTQYF. This rearrangement joins TRBV5-1 to TRBJ2-3, with TRBD1 matching 10 bases. This CDR3 comprises 15 residues. Germline V lookup: CDR1 SGHRS, CDR2 YFSETQ. The ends lost 10 bases at V and 2 bases at J; junction bases unmatched: 10.

The V call is TRBV2, the J call TRBJ2-7; perhaps TRBD1 as D (5 bases). The CDR3 runs 18 residues. Germline-derived CDR1 and CDR2 are SNHLY and FYNNEI. Trimming cost V 6 bases and J 6 bases, with 30 bases left between them. CDR3 DNA: TGTGCCAGCAGAGACCCCCCCCCCAGGGCGCGAGGTACGACCGAGCAGTACTTC. This sequence encodes CASRDPPPRARGTTEQYF.